This passage covers 22 T cell receptor beta chains from one sample sequenced in a study of CD8+ T cells in alopecia areata listed by TCRdb under 2018. The intended sense of this specimen's time point label: roughly 27 days on oral tofacitinib. The treatment or condition label, read with the paper, signifies: oral pan-JAK inhibitor, 5-10 mg twice daily. The library came from the immunoSEQ multiplex PCR assay. RNA was extracted from all samples and reverse transcribed into cDNA as template for TCR sequencing. Entries here come from immuneACCESS through TCRdb and include only in-frame sequences with V and J called. Some clones fail to appear in such tables; in the studies checked, an unresolved V gene covers under half of the shortfall, and the cause of the remainder is unknown. In this sample the table shows under 250,000 clones, 50% to 70% of which occur a single time. In total, the top ten clones hold 1.5% to 2% of the sample.

The starting material was CD4+ T cells sorted from blood, obtained at week 4, from a patient treated with tofacitinib. These receptors were obtained from a human donor with alopecia areata.

The chain has TRBV5-4 and TRBJ2-7; a possible D gene is TRBD1 (5 bases). The CDR3 spans 13 residues. Trimming removed 4 bases from V and 2 bases from J, with 10 bases in between. Germline V gene lookup returns CDR1 SGHNT and CDR2 YYREEE (reference sequence). The CDR3 spells CASSVDTPYEQYF. The DNA of the CDR3 is TGTGCCAGCAGCGTGGACACTCCCTACGAGCAGTACTTC. The variable domain in full, with the rest retrieved from reference TRBV5-4 and TRBJ2-7, is ETGVTQSPTHLIKTRGQQVTLRCSSQSGHNTVSWYQQALGQGPQFIFQYYREEENGRGNFPPRFSGLQFPNYSSELNVNALELDDSALYLCASSVDTPYEQYFGPGTRLTVT.

The rearrangement links TRBV6-6 to TRBJ1-1; D gene unclear. Trimming cost V 2 bases and J 1 base, with 8 bases left between them. The CDR3 is 14 amino acids. Germline CDR1 MNHNY, CDR2 SVGAGI (reference sequence). The CDR3 loop reads CASSYRQSNTEAFF. The CDR3 coding sequence is TGTGCCAGCAGTTACCGACAATCGAACACTGAAGCTTTCTTT.

The V and J genes are TRBV6-6 and TRBJ1-2; the D gene is possibly TRBD1 (5 bases). V was trimmed by 1 base and J by 6 bases, leaving 9 bases between them. From germline, CDR1 is MNHNY and CDR2 SVGAGI (reference sequence). The CDR3 runs 13 residues. CDR3 sequence (DNA): TGTGCCAGCAGTTACTATGACAGAAATGGCTACACCTTC. It translates to CASSYYDRNGYTF.

This chain links TRBV7-2 with TRBJ2-7, with 9 bases lining up with TRBD1. The germline CDR1 and CDR2 sequences are SGHTA and FQGNSA. Trimming took 4 bases from V and 2 from J; bases not matched to a gene: 9. CDR3 length: 16 amino acids. CDR3 residues: CASSSPPGTGTYEQYF. CDR3 sequence (DNA): TGTGCCAGCAGCTCCCCCCCCGGGACAGGGACCTACGAGCAGTACTTC.

The V and J genes are TRBV15 and TRBJ2-4; D not certain. CDR3 length equals 16 residues. From germline, CDR1 is LNHNV and CDR2 YYDKDF (reference sequence). V dropped 5 bases and J dropped 1 base, with 15 bases sitting between them. The CDR3 is CATSSDPNGAKNIQYF. The CDR3 region has the DNA TGTGCCACCAGCTCCGACCCGAATGGGGCCAAAAACATTCAGTACTTC.

The rearrangement joins TRBV9 to TRBJ2-1, with unresolved D. This CDR3 region has 13 residues. Germline V gene data show CDR1 as SGDLS and CDR2 as YYNGEE. V lost 0 bases, J lost 5 bases, and 6 bases lay in between. The CDR3 sequence is CASSVVPNNEQFF. The CDR3 coding sequence is TGTGCCAGCAGCGTAGTGCCTAACAATGAGCAGTTCTTC.

This chain connects TRBV29-1 to TRBJ2-1; 10 nucleotides agree with TRBD1. The CDR3 has 13 residues. In germline, CDR1 is SQVTM, CDR2 ANQGSEA. Trimming cost V 6 bases and J 4 bases; bases outside gene matches: 3. This CDR3 reads CSVPGQGYNEQFF. The DNA for the CDR3 is TGCAGCGTCCCGGGACAGGGGTACAATGAGCAGTTCTTC.

The chain joins TRBV30 to TRBJ1-1; maybe TRBD1 (5 bases). Germline assignment: CDR1 GTSNPN and CDR2 SVGIG (reference sequence). Trimming removed 4 bases at V and 3 bases at J, with 12 bases between. The CDR3 covers 13 residues. The CDR3 loop reads CAWKPQGYTEAFF. CDR3 DNA: TGTGCCTGGAAGCCGCAGGGTTACACTGAAGCTTTCTTT.

This clone was counted only a few times. The J gene is TRBJ2-1, the V gene TRBV7-8; weak D call: TRBD1 (5 bases). Germline loops: CDR1 SGHVS, CDR2 FQNEAQ. The CDR3 is 15 amino acids. Trimming left V 3 bases short and J 5 bases short, with 14 bases between. The CDR3 DNA reads as TGTGCCAGCAGCTTCTCGGGCCAGGGCCACAATGAGCAGTTCTTC. Amino acids: CASSFSGQGHNEQFF.

This clone was counted between two and nine times. The chain has TRBV7-8 and TRBJ2-3; D is unresolved. There are 11 residues in the CDR3. Germline V gives CDR1 SGHVS, CDR2 FQNEAQ. Trimming removed 4 bases from V and 2 bases from J, with 1 base in between. In DNA, the CDR3 is TGTGCCAGCAGCTCCACAGATACGCAGTATTTT. Translating gives CASSSTDTQYF.

This chain joins TRBV2 and TRBJ1-5, with 11 bases identical to TRBD1. V lost 7 bases, J lost 7 bases, and 9 bases stayed unmatched. The germline V gene has CDR1 SNHLY and CDR2 FYNNEI. CDR3 length: 15 residues. The CDR3 DNA reads TGTGCCAGCATTAAGGACAGGGGGCAAAGACAGCCCCAGCATTTT. Translation: CASIKDRGQRQPQHF.

J is TRBJ1-2 and V is TRBV30; D ambiguous. CDR1 is GTSNPN, CDR2 SVGIG, per germline (reference sequence). This CDR3 region has 12 residues. Trimming shortened V by 8 bases and J by 0 bases, and 10 bases separated the two germline ends. The chain's CDR3 is CAKGGPNYGYTF. For the CDR3, the DNA is TGTGCCAAAGGAGGCCCTAACTATGGCTACACCTTC.

The chain couples TRBV2 to TRBJ2-6; 7 nucleotides align to TRBD1. J gave up 0 bases and V 6 bases, and 14 bases lay outside the gene matches. This CDR3 comprises 19 residues. Germline lookup yields CDR1 SNHLY and CDR2 FYNNEI. The CDR3 loop is CASSRDSPRAGSGANVLTF. Written as DNA, the CDR3 is TGTGCCAGCAGCAGGGACAGCCCCCGGGCCGGCTCTGGGGCCAACGTCCTGACTTTC.

This clone showed up many times. The chain couples TRBV25-1 to TRBJ1-2; 8 bases fit TRBD1. V lost 1 base to trimming and J lost 3 bases; unmatched junction nucleotides: 7. The germline V gene has CDR1 MGHDK and CDR2 SYGVNS. This CDR3 is 16 amino acids long. CDR3 residues: CASSESGTGSYYGYTF. CDR3 DNA sequence: TGTGCCAGCAGTGAATCAGGGACAGGCAGTTACTATGGCTACACCTTC.

This clone was counted between two and nine times. The chain links TRBV9 to TRBJ2-5; D gene unclear. V lost 0 bases and J lost 4, with 7 bases in between. Per the germline V gene, CDR1 is SGDLS and CDR2 is YYNGEE. The CDR3 covers 13 residues. In DNA, the CDR3 is TGTGCCAGCAGCGTAGGAGTCTCAGAGACCCAGTACTTC. Translated: CASSVGVSETQYF. The full variable domain, in which reference TRBV9 and TRBJ2-5 provide the parts outside the CDR3, is DSGVTQTPKHLITATGQRVTLRCSPRSGDLSVYWYQQSLDQGLQFLIQYYNGEERAKGNILERFSAQQFPDLHSELNLSSLELGDSALYFCASSVGVSETQYFGPGTRLLVL.

This clone was counted a few times. The chain recombines TRBV25-1 with TRBJ2-7; perhaps TRBD2 as D (6 bases). The CDR3 runs to 11 residues. From germline, CDR1 is MGHDK and CDR2 SYGVNS. Trimming removed 8 bases at V and 4 bases at J, with 9 bases between. As DNA, the CDR3 is TGTGCCAGCGGGACTGTTTACGAGCAGTACTTC. The encoded protein is CASGTVYEQYF.

The chain employs TRBV5-6 and TRBJ2-5, with D unresolved. V shed 6 bases and J shed 3 bases, with 18 bases lying between them. The CDR3 covers 15 residues. Germline-derived CDR1 and CDR2 are SGHDT and YYEEEE. The CDR3 sequence is CASILLSDGEETQYF. The CDR3 bases are TGTGCCAGCATCCTATTATCGGACGGTGAAGAGACCCAGTACTTC.

Concerning this clone itself: Other nucleotide sequences from this sample produce the same CDR3. In DNA form, the CDR3 reads TGCAGCGTTGAAGAGGGAGGCTACACCTTC. Amino acid sequence: CSVEEGGYTF. The V and J genes are TRBV29-1 and TRBJ1-2; D remains ambiguous. CDR3 length: 10 amino acids. Germline V gene data show CDR1 as SQVTM and CDR2 as ANQGSEA. The ends were cut back, 0 bases at V and 8 bases at J, with 4 bases in the middle.

This chain joins TRBV9 and TRBJ2-1; TRBD2 might be the D (7 bases). CDR3 length: 15 amino acids. The germline V gene has CDR1 SGDLS and CDR2 YYNGEE. The ends were cut back, 3 bases at V and 6 bases at J, with 16 bases in the middle. The CDR3 protein is CASSAGGGVLNEQFF. The CDR3 DNA is TGTGCCAGCAGCGCGGGGGGCGGGGTACTCAATGAGCAGTTCTTC.

The V gene is TRBV29-1, the J gene TRBJ2-3; TRBD2 aligns across 8 bases. V was pared by 6 bases and J by 0 bases, with 8 bases of the junction left unmatched. This CDR3 has 15 amino acids. Germline V gene sequence: CDR1 SQVTM, CDR2 ANQGSEA. The CDR3 DNA is TGCAGCGTCGTGGGTAGCGGGGTTAGCACAGATACGCAGTATTTT. Translation gives CSVVGSGVSTDTQYF.

The V call is TRBV29-1, the J call TRBJ2-2, with 8 bases that match TRBD1. The length of the CDR3 is 14 residues. The junction had 4 bases not matched to a gene; V was cut back by 7 bases and J by 0 bases. Germline CDR1 and CDR2: SQVTM and ANQGSEA. The CDR3: CSATQGANTGELFF. CDR3 nucleotide sequence: TGCAGCGCCACACAGGGGGCGAACACCGGGGAGCTGTTTTTT.

V gene TRBV7-2 combines with J gene TRBJ1-6; D is undetermined. V gave up 5 bases and J gave up 0 bases, with 8 bases separating them. Germline CDR1 is SGHTA and CDR2 is FQGNSA. The CDR3 runs to 15 residues. Here the CDR3 reads CASSPEASYNSPLHF. The CDR3, as DNA: TGTGCCAGCAGCCCAGAGGCCTCCTATAATTCACCCCTCCACTTT.